The clone carrying this TCR beta chain has only a few counts. Trimming stripped 5 bases from V and 8 bases from J, with 18 bases between. Germline CDR1 SGHTA, CDR2 FQGNSA. The CDR3 is made up of 14 amino acids. This record belongs to a study of blood T cell repertoires in COVID-19. Study at large: Donors in the United States, Italy and Spain gave samples during acute or convalescent COVID-19. PBMCs, B-cell-depleted T cells, or T cells provided the cDNA or gDNA that made up the material.

In the study's own analysis: From reference gene primer amplification, estimates of nucleated cell counts were derived. Generated by immunoSEQ multiplex PCR, the TCRdb table keeps only in-frame clones and is missing some. V and J calls and clone size come straight from that table; D and trimming were deduced from the DNA. The repertoire holds about 210,000 clones, with about four fifths as singletons. The chain is built from TRBV7-2 and TRBJ1-2, with a weak D call TRBD1 (6 bases). The sequence was collected from a woman in her forties with acute or convalescent COVID-19. The specimen sequenced was peripheral blood. The CDR3 protein is CASSPRGGRDGYTF. CDR3 coding DNA: TGTGCCAGCAGCCCCCGTGGGGGCAGGGACGGCTACACCTTC.